Below, one TCR beta chain is given with its context. This sample was taken from a study of tumor-infiltrating lymphocytes in glioblastoma multiforme. TCRB libraries came from RNA via three nested multiplex PCR rounds. TCRdb recomputed calls from the multiplex PCR reads with MiXCR, one row per CDR3 protein. The table has some 10,000 distinct CDR3 sequences, about 70% seen once. This CDR3 spans 13 amino acids. V was pared by 5 bases and J by 5 bases, with 13 bases between. The receptor comes from a male donor with glioblastoma. The specimen sequenced was brain tumor tissue. V usage is TRBV12-3 or TRBV12-4 and J usage is TRBJ2-7, with a weak D call TRBD2 (6 bases). In DNA form, the CDR3 reads TGTGCCAGCAGTCGACTAGAAGGAAACGAGCAGTACTTC. Protein sequence: CASSRLEGNEQYF.